This note documents a single T cell receptor (beta chain) sequence. It has no known antigen specificity. One base away there is no much larger clone; base qualities are not given. This entry comes from a study of cytomegalovirus exposure and HLA in healthy donors (dated by TCRdb to 2017 to 2019). In terms of the full investigation: An earlier analysis of approximately 550 of the donors reported 276 Gb of sequence data and around 110 million unique TCR beta sequences from about 180 million T cells. HLA typing included class I and class II loci at four-digit resolution. The study aimed to test whether signatures of past pathogen exposure could be identified by cataloging public T cell receptors. Because of strong linkage in the cohort, a handful of DR-DQ haplotypes were treated as single units for association and clustering. Across under 500 genotyped donors of the cohort, an average of about 220,000 unique TCR beta nucleotide sequences per donor were sequenced, and roughly 18% of those sequences were non-productive. To predict cytomegalovirus infection status, the study brought together high-throughput TCR immunosequencing, statistical association of individual TCRs with disease status, and machine learning. Rather than using new phenotypic data, the later analysis identified candidate immune exposures from TCR beta sequences and from how often those sequences occurred across donors. Donor age, sex, ethnicity and CMV serostatus were compiled alongside the repertoire data. In addition to the first cohort of 500 to 850 subjects, a separate validation cohort of 120 different subjects was used. An early release that covered more than 550 HLA-typed donors contained about 290 gigabases of sequencing data and 75 million to 100 million unique TCR sequences. All discovery cohort repertoires had been generated using a single sequencing platform. Typing coverage differed by locus: A, B, C, DRB1 and DQB1 were typed in roughly 629-630 donors, DQA1 in 522, DPA1 in some 570, and DPB1 in approximately 450. Genome-wide SNP genotypes for about 60% of the roughly 670 donors were used in a later genetic analysis, which treated that subset as a discovery cohort. In an earlier analysis of a few hundred of the donors, high-throughput TCR beta sequencing was used to judge whether each TCR beta V gene segment behaved as functional or pseudogenic. A later analysis re-examined previously published TCR beta repertoires from about 700 donors and added high-resolution HLA genotyping to investigate patterns of TCR occurrence. Using immunosequencing, the study profiled T cell repertoires from 500 to 800 subjects and related those repertoires to cytomegalovirus serostatus. Among the roughly 430 genotyped donors, under 90% belonged to the genetic ancestry cluster associated with self-reported Caucasian donors.

Broad study findings and their caveats: An association between a missense DCLRE1C variant and V-gene and J-gene trimming of TCR beta chains was found in a later genetic analysis and replicated in an independent cohort. Specific HLA alleles were associated with over 15,000 TCR beta sequences at a false discovery rate of 0.05 in a later analysis. Immune exposure information for the cohort was limited to CMV serostatus. When HLA alleles, especially DR and DQ, strongly co-occurred, attributing TCR associations to individual alleles was difficult. The classifier was reported to diagnose cytomegalovirus status with high specificity and sensitivity in both the original cohort and the validation cohort. In a later analysis, most CMV-associated TCR beta chains were found to appear HLA-restricted, with HLA associations seemingly driven largely by CMV exposure. Because counts were too low, about 18 rarely observed V segments, including chromosome 9 orphons, were excluded from the earlier analysis of 587 of the donors. A further reported finding was that TCR beta sequences accurately predicted the HLA-A and HLA-B alleles for most subjects in the first cohort. The cohort was sequenced for TCR beta chains only, and without alpha or paired-chain data the features that could be detected were limited. In a later analysis, the rate of TCR association differed among HLA loci, with DRB1 alleles having the most associated TCRs and HLA-C alleles having the fewest. Three of the identified cytomegalovirus-associated TCR beta chains were confirmed in vitro to be specific for cytomegalovirus antigens. A group of highly shared sequence variants was considered likely to be a technical artifact of the sequencing pipeline. In the study, 150 to 200 TCR beta chains were listed as associated with cytomegalovirus. Compared with equally common non-associated chains, HLA-associated TCR beta chains in a later analysis were more clonally expanded and had lower generation probabilities. An earlier analysis of 450 to 750 of the donors showed that most TCR beta V segments appeared in productive rearrangements either about 90% or about 30% of the time, which broadly matched IMGT annotations. According to the authors, the approach could potentially be generalized to other disease states and immunological phenotypes. While some public TCRs were present in many individuals, most TCR sequences turned up only very rarely across donors. Linkage disequilibrium might explain the correlated functional status among segregating V segments, but an unknown experimental factor could not be excluded. Some IMGT-functional V segments, including TRBV6-2 and TRBV6-3, could not be distinguished by the 87-base-pair reads and were therefore excluded. According to a later genetic analysis, donors in an Asian-associated ancestry cluster had fewer N-insertions in productive TCRs than the approximately 630-donor mean. Because some donors lacked HLA typing at each locus, the association tests relied only on the typed subset. A later analysis reported that several top co-occurrence clusters appeared linked to parvovirus B19, influenza, CMV and Epstein-Barr virus. Presence/absence analyses assumed roughly uniform sequencing depth across donors, an assumption that may not hold.

The library was made by the immunoSEQ multiplex PCR assay. For the multiplex PCR, a mixture combining 60 forward primers for TCR Vbeta segments and 13 reverse primers for TCR Jbeta segments was used. The CDR3 region of rearranged TCR beta genes was amplified from genomic DNA with a multiplex PCR assay. On the Illumina HiSeq System, the amplified TCR beta libraries were sequenced as 87-base-pair reads. The study's own analysis went as follows. A later analysis counted about 80 million unique TCR beta chains across the 666 repertoires, and some 11 million of these chains were shared by at least two donors. To remove PCR and sequencing errors, raw reads were error-corrected and collapsed into unique sequences using a nearest-neighbor algorithm that merged closely related sequences. CDR3 sequences were aligned to IMGT reference sequences to assign V, D and J gene segments. For a sequence to be retained, a match of at least six nucleotides to both a V gene segment and a J gene segment was required. Rearrangements were called productive when the CDR3 lacked stop codons and stayed in frame with V and J; all others were non-productive. Following IMGT convention, CDR3 was defined as the stretch from the second conserved V-encoded cysteine to the conserved J-encoded phenylalanine. The earlier analysis of 450 to 750 of the donors excluded any sequence lacking an unambiguous match to a single V gene segment. In an earlier analysis of roughly 600 of the donors, a V segment was called functional when productive rearrangements were above 56.7%, and segregating when the standard deviation between donors exceeded 5%. A statistical classification framework was built for diagnosing cytomegalovirus status from the catalog of TCR beta chain sequences. V and J gene assignment, in a later analysis, came from comparing TCR nucleotide sequences with IMGT/GENE-DB human TR gene sequences. In a later analysis, CDR3 sequences and most-parsimonious VDJ recombination scenarios were assigned using the TCRdist pipeline. In a later analysis, each TCR beta chain was defined by its CDR3 amino acid sequence together with its V-gene family, and reads lacking a unique V-gene family were excluded. As a way to deal with suspected cross-contamination and a sequencing artifact, a later analysis dropped under 600 nucleotide sequences that were highly shared and had low generation probability. A later analysis calculated a clonal expansion index for each public chain from normalized within-repertoire ranks of inferred template counts. In a later analysis, generation probabilities were computed with a VDJ recombination model fitted to out-of-frame rearrangements, and the resulting probabilities were checked against IGoR. In a later analysis, TCR-TCR, TCR-HLA and TCR-CMV co-occurrence was scored with hypergeometric tests, and a repertoire-size bias correction was applied to TCR pairs. To estimate false discovery rates, a later analysis permuted the HLA or CMV assignments 20 times. In a later analysis, co-occurring TCRs were grouped using DBSCAN, and TCRdist sequence similarity was added for clustering within HLA-allele-positive subsets. For co-occurrence clustering, repertoires with fewer than 30,000 or more than 120,000 public chains were excluded, along with five repertoires with anomalous nucleotide sharing. TCRdb retrieved this table from immuneACCESS and kept in-frame rearrangements only. Not all clones are present; in checked studies, unresolved V genes account for under half, and no reason is known for the remainder. That table gives V, J and clone size, and the DNA gave D and trimming. A total of under 200,000 clones appear in this sample, around four fifths of them only once. Of the sample, 7.4% is held by the ten largest clones.

V and J are trimmed by 5 bases and 5 bases, and the gene matches miss 5 bases of the junction. CDR3 length: 14 amino acids, cysteine to phenylalanine. Only the CDR3 part of the read is kept: 42 bases, read in frame from the first base. Sequences MNHEY (CDR1) and SVGAGI (CDR2) are obtained from the germline V gene. The cohort consisted of 666 healthy bone marrow donors. At the time of sampling, every cohort member was nominally healthy, though immune exposures that went unrecorded were likely present. The donor tested CMV seropositive, placing the donor among the 250 to 350 seropositive members of the cohort. A peripheral blood sample was provided by each donor, and peripheral blood mononuclear cells were used for TCR beta sequencing. Genomic DNA was extracted from the blood cell samples with the Qiagen DNeasy Blood Extraction Kit.

In this chain, TRBV6-5 is recombined with TRBJ1-1; a stretch of 10 junction bases matches TRBD1. The origin of this receptor is a male donor in good health and CMV-seropositive. The source material was PBMCs. The nucleotides read TGTGCCAGCAGTCAAGACAGGGGGCTGACTGAAGCTTTCTTT. It translates to CASSQDRGLTEAFF.